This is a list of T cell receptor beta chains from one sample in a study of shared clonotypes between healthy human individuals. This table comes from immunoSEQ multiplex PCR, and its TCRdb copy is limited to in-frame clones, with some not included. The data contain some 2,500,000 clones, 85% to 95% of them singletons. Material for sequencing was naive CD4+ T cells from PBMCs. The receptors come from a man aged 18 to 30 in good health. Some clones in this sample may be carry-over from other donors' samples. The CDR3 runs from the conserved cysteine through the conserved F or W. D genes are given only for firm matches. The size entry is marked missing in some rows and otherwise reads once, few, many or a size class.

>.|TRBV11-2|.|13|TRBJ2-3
CASSLATGTREYF
TGTGCCAGCAGCTTAGCAACCGGGACTCGGGAGTATTTT
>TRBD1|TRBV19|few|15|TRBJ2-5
CASSTLQGSEETQYF
TGTGCCAGTAGTACGTTACAGGGGTCGGAAGAGACCCAGTACTTC
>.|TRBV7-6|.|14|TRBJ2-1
CASSSPSTANEQFF
TGTGCCAGCAGCTCCCCTTCGACAGCTAATGAGCAGTTCTTC
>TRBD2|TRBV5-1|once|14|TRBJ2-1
CASSSLTSGVEQFF
TGCGCCAGCAGCTCCCTGACTAGCGGGGTTGAGCAGTTCTTC
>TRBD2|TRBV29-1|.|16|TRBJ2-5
CSVEDRIREGPETQYF
TGCAGCGTTGAAGATCGTATACGGGAGGGCCCAGAGACCCAGTACTTC
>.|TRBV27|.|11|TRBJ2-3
CASRTTDTQYF
TGTGCCAGCAGGACCACAGATACGCAGTATTTT
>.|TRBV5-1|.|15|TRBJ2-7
CASSSKNPGPYEQYF
TGCGCCAGCAGCTCGAAGAATCCGGGGCCCTACGAGCAGTACTTC
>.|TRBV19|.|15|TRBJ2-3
CASSMQETHTDTQYF
TGTGCCAGTAGTATGCAGGAGACACACACAGATACGCAGTATTTT
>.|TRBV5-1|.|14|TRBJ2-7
CASSLVGPSYEQYF
TGCGCCAGCAGCTTGGTTGGACCATCCTACGAGCAGTACTTC
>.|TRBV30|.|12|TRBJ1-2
CAWKGGSYGYTF
TGTGCCTGGAAGGGCGGCTCCTATGGCTACACCTTC
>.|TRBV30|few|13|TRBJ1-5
CAWSLQSAQPQHF
TGTGCCTGGAGTTTACAGTCGGCCCAGCCCCAGCATTTT
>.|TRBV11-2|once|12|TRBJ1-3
CASSRSGNTIYF
TGTGCCAGCAGCCGGTCCGGAAACACCATATATTTT
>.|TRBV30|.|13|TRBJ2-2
CAWSFQNTGELFF
TGTGCCTGGAGTTTCCAGAACACCGGGGAGCTGTTTTTT
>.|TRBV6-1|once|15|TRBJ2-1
CATSSVGYSYNEQFF
TGTGCTACCAGCAGTGTAGGGTACTCCTACAATGAGCAGTTCTTC
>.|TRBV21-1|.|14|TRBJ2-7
CASNPLAGVYEQYF
TGTGCCAGCAACCCACTAGCGGGAGTCTACGAGCAGTACTTC
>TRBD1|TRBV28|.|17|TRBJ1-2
CASSLFRTGVANYGYTF
TGTGCCAGCAGTTTATTTCGGACAGGGGTGGCTAACTATGGCTACACCTTC
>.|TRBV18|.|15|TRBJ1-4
CASSPRSRTEEKLFF
TGTGCCAGCTCACCAAGGAGTAGAACGGAGGAAAAACTGTTTTTT
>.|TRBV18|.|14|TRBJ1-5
CASSPLRGNQPQHF
TGTGCCAGCTCACCACTACGGGGCAATCAGCCCCAGCATTTT
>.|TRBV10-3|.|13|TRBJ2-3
CAISADSADTQYF
TGTGCCATCAGTGCCGACTCGGCAGATACGCAGTATTTT
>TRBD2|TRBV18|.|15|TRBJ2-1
CASSPISGSDNEQFF
TGTGCCAGCTCACCTATCAGCGGGAGCGACAATGAGCAGTTCTTC
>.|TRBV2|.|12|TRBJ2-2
CATWRGTGELFF
TGTGCCACATGGCGTGGTACCGGGGAGCTGTTTTTT
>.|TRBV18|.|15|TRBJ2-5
CASSPLGDKQETQYF
TGTGCCAGCTCACCCTTGGGGGACAAACAAGAGACCCAGTACTTC
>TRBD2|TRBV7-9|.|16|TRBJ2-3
CASSQGLAGVSDTQYF
TGTGCCAGCAGCCAGGGACTAGCGGGAGTATCGGATACGCAGTATTTT
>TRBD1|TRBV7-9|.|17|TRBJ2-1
CASSAVFGTGRHNEQFF
TGTGCCAGCAGCGCGGTATTCGGGACAGGGCGACACAATGAGCAGTTCTTC
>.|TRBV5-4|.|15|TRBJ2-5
CASSLPSRNQETQYF
TGTGCCAGCAGCTTGCCTAGCAGAAACCAAGAGACCCAGTACTTC
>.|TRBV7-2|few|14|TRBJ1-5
CASSLETRYQPQHF
TGTGCCAGCAGCTTAGAAACCCGATATCAGCCCCAGCATTTT
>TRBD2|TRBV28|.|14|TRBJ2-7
CASTVGGSFYEQYF
TGTGCCAGCACAGTTGGCGGGAGTTTCTACGAGCAGTACTTC